This T cell receptor beta chain is drawn from a study of blood T cell repertoires in COVID-19. Study-wide context: Donors in the United States, Italy and Spain gave samples during acute or convalescent COVID-19.

Participants' own reports of clinical history determined their cohort assignment. Cohort 3 recovered donors had two negative PCRs, clearance, or symptom resolution. This CDR3 spans 14 amino acids. Trimming removed 8 bases from V and 3 bases from J; junction bases left unmatched: 10. From germline, CDR1 is MNHEY and CDR2 SVGAGI. As handled by the study authors: Using reference gene primer amplification, nucleated cell counts were estimated. TCRdb's table, derived via immunoSEQ multiplex PCR, lists solely in-frame clones and lacks some. V and J calls and clone size come straight from that table; D and trimming were deduced from the DNA. The data show a few hundred thousand clones, 80% to 90% seen once.

The sample taken for sequencing was PBMCs or T cells enriched from blood (not recorded which). The chain is built from TRBV6-5 and TRBJ2-7; 7 bases are a match to TRBD1. The TCR comes from a woman between 18 and 29 years old who had recovered from COVID-19. CDR3 protein: CASGLGQPSYEQYF. The CDR3 nucleotides read TGTGCCAGCGGATTGGGACAGCCTAGCTACGAGCAGTACTTC.